This T cell receptor (beta chain) was documented in a study of T cell responses to AZD1222 COVID-19 vaccine. This CDR3 contains 17 residues. Germline V gene data show CDR1 as KGHDR and CDR2 as SFDVKD. V lost 9 bases and J lost 2, with 22 bases in between. Using immunoSEQ multiplex PCR, the repertoire was profiled, and TCRdb retains in-frame clones only, with some absent. The table shows 75,000 to 100,000 clones, with 90% occurring only once. The sequence came from an adult in good health. The rearrangement joins TRBV24-1 to TRBJ2-1; D is unclear. The sample in question was peripheral blood, obtained on day 0 of AZD1222 vaccination. The CDR3 reads CATGVSQAGRPYNEQFF. For the CDR3, the DNA is TGTGCCACCGGGGTTAGTCAAGCTGGACGGCCCTACAATGAGCAGTTCTTC.